The 20 T cell receptor beta chains listed next were all sequenced from one sample in a study of T cell repertoires in cytomegalovirus infection. TCRdb analysed the reads with MiXCR anew, one entry per CDR3 protein. The data show tens of thousands of distinct CDR3 sequences, 25% to 40% seen once. The antigens for these receptors are not known. What was sequenced was PBMCs, sequenced either directly or after in vitro stimulation (not recorded which). The origin of the receptors is a human donor in good health (CMV status not recorded). Some clones in this sample may be carry-over from other donors' samples.

The rearrangement joins TRBV5-3 to TRBJ2-3; a weak D match, TRBD2 (6 bases). TRBV5-3 is labeled an ORF, and its function is uncertain. Trimming stripped 8 bases from V and 7 bases from J, with 17 bases between. The CDR3 is 13 residues long. CDR3 region: CASRRDSSNTQYF. CDR3 DNA sequence: TGTGCCAGCCGGAGGGATTCATCTAATACGCAGTATTTT.

This clonotype has a handful of counts. The J gene is TRBJ2-1, the V gene TRBV7-8, with D unclear. The V gene lost 1 base and the J gene lost 10 bases, with 5 bases spanning the gap. Germline V gene data show CDR1 as SGHVS and CDR2 as FQNEAQ. The CDR3 runs to 11 residues. In DNA form, the CDR3 reads TGTGCCAGCAGCTTAGAAGGGGAGCAGTTCTTC. This gives the protein CASSLEGEQFF.

This clonotype turned up a few times. The rearrangement uses TRBV7-9 and TRBJ2-2, with D perhaps matching TRBD1 or TRBD2 (5 bases each). Trimming left V 9 bases short and J 4 bases short, with 21 bases between. Germline values: CDR1 SEHNR, CDR2 FQNEAQ (reference sequence). There are 16 residues in the CDR3. Written as DNA, the CDR3 is TGTGCCAGTCCGCCCCCGGGGCGAGGTTTCACCGGGGAGCTGTTTTTT. This encodes CASPPPGRGFTGELFF.

This clonotype was picked up many times. The J gene is TRBJ1-2, the V gene TRBV7-2; a weak D match, TRBD1 (5 bases). With 0 bases removed from V and 2 bases from J, the gap between germline ends came to 7 bases. Looked up from germline, CDR1 is SGHTA and CDR2 is FQGNSA. This CDR3 comprises 14 residues. In DNA form, the CDR3 reads TGTGCCAGCAGCTTAGCGCCAGGGAACTATGGCTACACCTTC. Translated: CASSLAPGNYGYTF.

The chain links TRBV12-3 or TRBV12-4 to TRBJ2-1; the match to TRBD2 covers 10 bases. CDR3 length: 14 amino acids. The junction had 9 bases not matched to a gene; V was cut back by 7 bases and J by 9 bases. The CDR3 DNA reads TGTGCCAGCACCCCCAGGACTAGCGGTGGTGAGCAGTTCTTC. It specifies CASTPRTSGGEQFF.

This chain connects TRBV20-1 to TRBJ1-2, with 7 nucleotides matching TRBD1. V lost 0 bases to trimming and J lost 9 bases; unmatched junction nucleotides: 10. There are 14 residues in the CDR3. CDR1 and CDR2 (germline): DFQATT, SNEGSKA (reference sequence). Here the CDR3 DNA reads TGCAGTGCTAGAGAAACAGGGGTTCTGAGGCGCTACACCTTC. Amino acids: CSARETGVLRRYTF.

The CDR3 DNA is TGTGCCAGCCGACAAGGGGGCAGGAAAGGCTACACCTTC. This sequence encodes CASRQGGRKGYTF. The chain employs TRBV28 and TRBJ1-2, with 7 bases fitting TRBD1. The germline gives CDR1 MDHEN, CDR2 SYDVKM. V dropped 8 bases and J dropped 8; count of bases not matched to a gene: 11. This CDR3 is 13 amino acids long.

This clonotype showed up just a few times. The V call is TRBV28, the J call TRBJ2-2; the match to TRBD2 covers 15 bases. Trimming at V came to 5 bases and at J to 1 base, leaving 5 bases not matched to a gene. Germline V gives CDR1 MDHEN, CDR2 SYDVKM. The CDR3 consists of 18 residues. CDR3 nucleotide sequence: TGTGCCAGCAGTCCAATGGGACTAGCGGGGGGGAACACCGGGGAGCTGTTTTTT. The encoded protein is CASSPMGLAGGNTGELFF.

The chain recombines TRBV20-1 with TRBJ2-1; the match to TRBD2 covers 7 bases. In germline, CDR1 is DFQATT, CDR2 SNEGSKA (reference sequence). With V trimmed by 8 bases and J by 6 bases, 10 bases remained unmatched. This CDR3 is built from 13 residues. The CDR3 DNA sequence: TGCAGTCGCGGGGGACTTGAAGTCAATGAGCAGTTCTTC. Translation gives CSRGGLEVNEQFF.

This clonotype occurred a few times. V gene TRBV7-2 combines with J gene TRBJ2-3; D is uncertain. Per the germline V gene, CDR1 is SGHTA and CDR2 is FQGNSA. Trimming took 6 bases from V and 0 from J, leaving 10 bases between them. CDR3 size: 14 residues. The CDR3 DNA sequence: TGTGCCAGCAGACTGAGCAGGAGCACAGATACGCAGTATTTT. This sequence encodes CASRLSRSTDTQYF.

The chain employs TRBV12-3 or TRBV12-4 and TRBJ1-4; D not certain. This CDR3 contains 14 residues. V was trimmed by 4 bases and J by 4 bases, leaving 10 bases between them. The CDR3 loop is CASSWGLGNEKLFF. The CDR3 nucleotides read TGTGCCAGCAGTTGGGGTCTTGGTAATGAAAAACTGTTTTTT.

This chain connects TRBV18 to TRBJ1-2, with D perhaps matching TRBD1 (5 bases). Trimming shortened V by 3 bases and J by 6 bases, and 11 bases separated the two germline ends. Germline V CDR1 and CDR2: KGHSH, LQKENI. This CDR3 spans 13 amino acids. CDR3 bases: TGTGCCAGCTCACCCGGAGGGGAGGATGGCTACACCTTC. Translation: CASSPGGEDGYTF.

The chain is built from TRBV10-3 and TRBJ1-2, with a weak D call TRBD1 (6 bases). The CDR3 runs to 12 residues. Trimming cost V 4 bases and J 6 bases, with 9 bases left between them. CDR1 is ENHRY, CDR2 SYGVKD, per germline. The CDR3 spells CAISGDTDGYTF. CDR3 nucleotides: TGTGCCATCAGTGGGGACACAGATGGCTACACCTTC.

This clonotype was detected only a few times. The chain has TRBV27 and TRBJ2-7; tentatively, D is TRBD1 or TRBD2 (6 bases each). Germline V lookup: CDR1 MNHEY, CDR2 SMNVEV (reference sequence). This CDR3 has 13 amino acids. Deletions cut 3 bases from V and 2 bases from J, with 8 bases between. CDR3 nucleotides: TGTGCCAGCAGTTTTAGGGGGGCCTACGAGCAGTACTTC. Protein sequence: CASSFRGAYEQYF.

The chain couples TRBV5-5 to TRBJ2-3, with 7 nucleotides matching TRBD1. V lost 4 bases to trimming and J lost 2 bases; unmatched junction nucleotides: 13. CDR1 and CDR2 from the germline V gene are SGHKS and YYEKEE (reference sequence). This CDR3 contains 17 residues. CDR3 sequence reads: CASSVKPTGSFTDTQYF. The CDR3 coding sequence is TGTGCCAGCAGCGTTAAACCGACAGGGTCTTTCACAGATACGCAGTATTTT.

This clonotype was found a few times. This chain uses TRBV5-1 with TRBJ1-6, with a weak D call TRBD1 (6 bases). Between the trimmed V and J ends, which lost 3 bases and 7 bases, there was a span of 11 bases. The germline V gene has CDR1 SGHRS and CDR2 YFSETQ. The CDR3 covers 14 residues. The DNA for the CDR3 is TGCGCCAGCAGCTCTGCGGACAGAAATTCACCCCTCCACTTT. Protein product: CASSSADRNSPLHF.

This clonotype was seen a handful of times. DNA of the CDR3: TGTGCCAGCAGCCTCGACAGGGATCAGCCCCAGCATTTT. The encoded protein is CASSLDRDQPQHF. V gene TRBV7-8 combines with J gene TRBJ1-5; 7 bases agree with TRBD1. V gave up 5 bases and J gave up 5 bases; unmatched junction bases: 3. Looked up from germline, CDR1 is SGHVS and CDR2 is FQNEAQ. This CDR3 contains 13 residues.

This sequence joins TRBV18 and TRBJ1-2; no clear D. The CDR3 runs to 15 residues. Trimming took off 2 bases at V and 8 bases at J, with 18 bases between the two ends. Germline CDR1 and CDR2: KGHSH and LQKENI. CDR3 bases: TGTGCCAGCTCACCAACTAAAGCTCTGGATTGGGGCTACACCTTC. Protein product: CASSPTKALDWGYTF.

This chain links TRBV4-3 with TRBJ2-3, with D perhaps matching TRBD2 (6 bases). Germline assignment: CDR1 LGHNA and CDR2 YSLEER. V lost 0 bases, J lost 4 bases, and 11 bases lay in between. This CDR3 comprises 15 residues. CDR3 nucleotides: TGCGCCAGCAGCCAAGATCCGGGCGGGGCAGATACGCAGTATTTT. Residues: CASSQDPGGADTQYF.

This clonotype was picked up many times. The chain combines TRBV7-9 with TRBJ1-4; D unresolved. Germline V gives CDR1 SEHNR, CDR2 FQNEAQ (reference sequence). V lost 5 bases, J lost 0 bases, and 10 bases lay in between. This CDR3 spans 15 amino acids. Here the CDR3 DNA reads TGTGCCAGCAGCCCCCGTCGCCCAACTAATGAAAAACTGTTTTTT. Protein sequence: CASSPRRPTNEKLFF.